This T cell receptor beta chain was recovered during a study of PD-1 blockade in classical Hodgkin lymphoma. Study-level findings and limits: What drove the repertoire differences, possibly disease activity or prior therapy, has not been defined. Prior to therapy, complete responders displayed diversity much like that of newly diagnosed patients. Diminished baseline TCR diversity has been reported in newly diagnosed patients relative to healthy donors.

The sample holds one count of this clone. The antigen remains unidentified. This CDR3 has 13 amino acids. The V gene lost 3 bases and the J gene lost 10 bases, with 15 bases spanning the gap. Per the germline V gene, CDR1 is SNHLY and CDR2 is FYNNEI. Time point given: cycle 4 day 1 (C4D1), after less than 7 weeks of nivolumab. Every patient experienced relapse after autologous stem cell transplantation, and brentuximab vedotin exposure varied. Complete response, partial response or progressive disease made up the best responses. TCRdb keeps only in-frame clones here, not all; method: immunoSEQ multiplex PCR. This sample carries 50,000 or so clones, nearly 90% of them seen once, and the ten largest clones take roughly 14%.

The origin of this receptor is a human donor with classical Hodgkin lymphoma. The rearrangement joins TRBV2 to TRBJ2-5; no firm D call. The input for sequencing was peripheral blood mononuclear cells (PBMCs), taken before the fourth cycle of nivolumab. The CDR3: CASSEELSMVQYF. The CDR3 DNA sequence: TGTGCCAGCAGTGAGGAGCTAAGCATGGTCCAGTACTTC.